The rows below give T cell receptor beta chains drawn from one sample of a study of T cells after yellow fever vaccination. TCRdb reprocessed the 5' RACE reads with MiXCR, giving one entry per CDR3 protein. Found here are fewer than 400,000 distinct CDR3 sequences, about 10% of them singletons; the top ten hold approximately 3%. The sample was CD4+ T cells sorted from PBMCs, taken 45 days after the yellow fever booster vaccination. Every receptor here comes from a young man who received the YFV17D yellow fever vaccine. CDR3s include the opening cysteine and the closing phenylalanine or tryptophan. The D gene is left open where the match is weak. A clone size is listed for some rows: how often the clone was seen (once, few, many), or a class if it is expanded.

v_gene: TRBV20-1
j_gene: TRBJ2-5
d_gene: TRBD1
abundance: many
CDR3aa: CSDHTPIDRGQQETQYF
CDR3nt: TGCAGTGACCATACTCCGATCGACAGGGGGCAGCAAGAGACCCAGTACTTC

v_gene: TRBV29-1
j_gene: TRBJ1-2
d_gene: TRBD1
abundance: once
CDR3aa: CSVGSGGNYGYTF
CDR3nt: TGCAGCGTTGGGTCAGGGGGAAACTATGGCTACACCTTC

v_gene: TRBV5-1
j_gene: TRBJ2-1
d_gene: .
abundance: .
CDR3aa: CASSLGGVTYNEQFF
CDR3nt: TGCGCCAGCAGCTTGGGCGGGGTCACCTACAATGAGCAGTTCTTC

v_gene: TRBV27
j_gene: TRBJ1-5
d_gene: TRBD1
abundance: .
CDR3aa: CASSPKDRGSNQPQHF
CDR3nt: TGTGCCAGCAGTCCAAAGGACAGGGGTAGCAATCAGCCCCAGCATTTT

v_gene: TRBV12-3/TRBV12-4
j_gene: TRBJ2-3
d_gene: .
abundance: .
CDR3aa: CASSLGSGPDTQYF
CDR3nt: TGTGCCAGCAGCCTCGGGAGCGGGCCCGATACGCAGTATTTT

v_gene: TRBV19
j_gene: TRBJ2-2
d_gene: .
abundance: .
CDR3aa: CASNGQGGTGELFF
CDR3nt: TGTGCCAGTAATGGGCAGGGTGGGACCGGGGAGCTGTTTTTT

v_gene: TRBV14
j_gene: TRBJ1-6
d_gene: .
abundance: .
CDR3aa: CASSQVGVDSPLHF
CDR3nt: TGTGCCAGCAGCCAGGTAGGGGTAGACTCACCCCTCCACTTT

v_gene: TRBV7-9
j_gene: TRBJ2-5
d_gene: TRBD1
abundance: few
CDR3aa: CASSAGQAKETQYF
CDR3nt: TGTGCCAGCAGCGCGGGACAGGCCAAAGAGACCCAGTACTTC

v_gene: TRBV5-6
j_gene: TRBJ1-6
d_gene: .
abundance: .
CDR3aa: CASSSLQTGRGNSPLHF
CDR3nt: TGTGCCAGCAGCTCCCTCCAAACCGGGAGAGGAAATTCACCCCTCCACTTT

v_gene: TRBV5-1
j_gene: TRBJ1-2
d_gene: TRBD1
abundance: many
CDR3aa: CASSTDPGQDYGYTF
CDR3nt: TGCGCCAGCAGCACTGACCCGGGACAGGACTATGGCTACACCTTC

v_gene: TRBV9
j_gene: TRBJ1-6
d_gene: .
abundance: many
CDR3aa: CASSVEGSSYNSPLHF
CDR3nt: TGTGCCAGCAGCGTAGAAGGAAGCTCCTATAATTCACCCCTCCACTTT

v_gene: TRBV11-2
j_gene: TRBJ2-3
d_gene: .
abundance: many
CDR3aa: CASRFGTAVGTDTQYF
CDR3nt: TGTGCCAGCAGATTCGGGACCGCCGTTGGGACAGATACGCAGTATTTT

v_gene: TRBV25-1
j_gene: TRBJ2-7
d_gene: TRBD1
abundance: many
CDR3aa: CASSDQGATYEQYF
CDR3nt: TGTGCCAGCAGCGATCAGGGGGCTACCTACGAGCAGTACTTC

v_gene: TRBV11-2
j_gene: TRBJ1-6
d_gene: .
abundance: few
CDR3aa: CASSLGETYNSPLHF
CDR3nt: TGTGCCAGCAGCTTGGGGGAAACCTATAATTCACCCCTCCACTTT

v_gene: TRBV29-1
j_gene: TRBJ2-5
d_gene: .
abundance: few
CDR3aa: CSVEGGGETQYF
CDR3nt: TGCAGCGTTGAAGGCGGCGGGGAGACCCAGTACTTC